This is a list of T cell receptor beta chains from one sample in a study of radiotherapy plus CTLA-4 blockade in lung cancer. This table comes from immunoSEQ multiplex PCR, and its TCRdb copy is limited to in-frame clones, with some not included. The table records 85,000 to 100,000 clones, around 87% of them present only once. The sample consisted of peripheral blood, taken from a patient treated with radiotherapy plus ipilimumab. The receptors were gathered from a human donor with non-small cell lung cancer that progressed on radiotherapy plus ipilimumab. Each CDR3 is given with its conserved first and last residue. The order of the fields is clone size, D gene, J gene, V gene, CDR3 protein, CDR3 DNA. The D gene is left open where the match is weak. Size tells how often a clone was seen (once, few, many) or the class of an expanded clone, and some rows leave it out.

>NA|NA|TRBJ1-2|TRBV6-1
CASRAGSGEYGYTF
TGTGCCAGCAGGGCAGGGAGTGGGGAATATGGCTACACCTTC
>few|NA|TRBJ1-2|TRBV11-3
CASSSAGEAHGYTF
TGTGCCAGCAGCTCTGCAGGGGAGGCACATGGCTACACCTTC
>NA|TRBD2|TRBJ2-7|TRBV5-1
CASSYIAGRTYEQYF
TGCGCCAGCAGCTACATAGCGGGAAGGACCTACGAGCAGTACTTC
>NA|TRBD1|TRBJ2-1|TRBV7-6
CASTLYGQGSYNEQFF
TGTGCCAGCACCCTATATGGACAGGGGTCCTACAATGAGCAGTTCTTC
>NA|TRBD2|TRBJ2-7|TRBV10-3
CATGLAGDPGQYF
TGTGCCACCGGACTAGCGGGAGACCCGGGGCAGTACTTC
>NA|NA|TRBJ2-1|TRBV6-5
CASSYDPGPPRNEQFF
TGTGCCAGCAGTTACGATCCCGGGCCCCCGCGGAATGAGCAGTTCTTC
>NA|NA|TRBJ1-5|TRBV5-6
CASSLREAGSNQPQHF
TGTGCCAGCAGCTTGAGGGAGGCGGGGAGCAATCAGCCCCAGCATTTT
>NA|TRBD1|TRBJ1-4|TRBV4-2
CASSQELLGGGYEKLFF
TGTGCCAGCAGCCAAGAACTTTTAGGGGGCGGGTATGAAAAACTGTTTTTT
>NA|NA|TRBJ2-1|TRBV19
CASKGETYNEQFF
TGTGCCAGTAAGGGGGAGACTTACAATGAGCAGTTCTTC
>NA|TRBD1|TRBJ2-7|TRBV25-1
CASATQGPEGREQYF
TGTGCCAGCGCAACACAGGGGCCCGAGGGTCGCGAGCAGTACTTC
>NA|NA|TRBJ1-5|TRBV7-2
CASSSDPAINQPQHF
TGTGCCAGCAGCTCAGACCCCGCGATCAATCAGCCCCAGCATTTT
>NA|TRBD1|TRBJ2-1|TRBV7-2
CASSFGTGRINEQFF
TGTGCCAGCAGCTTCGGGACAGGGCGTATCAATGAGCAGTTCTTC
>once|NA|TRBJ2-6|TRBV5-4
CASSLEILRSGANVLTF
TGTGCCAGCAGCTTGGAGATTTTACGCTCTGGGGCCAACGTCCTGACTTTC
>once|NA|TRBJ1-2|TRBV25-1
CASRGTNYGYTF
TGTGCCAGCAGGGGGACCAACTATGGCTACACCTTC
>NA|NA|TRBJ1-2|TRBV6-5
CASSYSRQLYGYTF
TGTGCCAGCAGTTACTCGAGGCAGCTCTATGGCTACACCTTC
>NA|TRBD2|TRBJ2-7|TRBV5-4
CASSPGGYEQYF
TGTGCCAGCAGCCCGGGGGGTTACGAGCAGTACTTC
>NA|NA|TRBJ2-7|TRBV14
CASSVSYEQYF
TGTGCCAGCAGCGTCTCCTACGAGCAGTACTTC
>NA|TRBD1|TRBJ1-4|TRBV7-9
CASSIYRDRYEKLFF
TGTGCCAGCAGCATATACCGGGACAGATACGAAAAACTGTTTTTT
>NA|TRBD2|TRBJ2-3|TRBV6-5
CASRTSGGRDTQYF
TGTGCCAGCAGAACTAGCGGGGGAAGGGATACGCAGTATTTT
>once|TRBD1|TRBJ1-3|TRBV5-4
CASSPYGQGAGNTIYF
TGTGCCAGCAGCCCCTACGGACAGGGGGCTGGAAACACCATATATTTT
>NA|NA|TRBJ1-6|TRBV5-1
CASSLFTSREFNSPLHF
TGCGCCAGCAGCCTTTTCACCAGCCGGGAGTTTAATTCACCCCTCCACTTT
>NA|TRBD1|TRBJ2-1|TRBV11-2
CASSWDRANNEQFF
TGTGCCAGCAGCTGGGACAGAGCAAACAATGAGCAGTTCTTC
>NA|TRBD2|TRBJ2-7|TRBV4-2
CASSLSLAGVGEQYF
TGTGCCAGCAGCCTCTCCCTAGCGGGAGTGGGCGAGCAGTACTTC
>NA|NA|TRBJ1-2|TRBV18
CASSPGSNYGYTF
TGTGCCAGCTCACCCGGCTCCAACTATGGCTACACCTTC
>NA|TRBD1|TRBJ2-4|TRBV6-5
CASRDRGKNIQYF
TGTGCCAGCCGCGACAGGGGCAAAAACATTCAGTACTTC
>NA|NA|TRBJ1-1|TRBV6-5
CASIAGSTEAFF
TGTGCCAGCATCGCGGGCAGCACTGAAGCTTTCTTT
>NA|NA|TRBJ2-5|TRBV6-5
CASSELAGEYF
TGTGCCAGCAGTGAACTGGCCGGGGAGTACTTC
>NA|NA|TRBJ1-2|TRBV14
CASSRTQGYGYTF
TGTGCCAGCAGCCGCACCCAGGGCTATGGCTACACCTTC
>NA|NA|TRBJ2-3|TRBV27
CASRIVGWGTQYF
TGTGCCAGCCGAATCGTTGGATGGGGTACGCAGTATTTT
>NA|NA|TRBJ1-5|TRBV30
CAWSAGTGNQPQHF
TGTGCCTGGAGCGCAGGGACGGGCAATCAGCCCCAGCATTTT
>NA|NA|TRBJ2-7|TRBV5-4
CASSVRTLPYEQYF
TGTGCCAGCAGCGTAAGGACTCTACCCTACGAGCAGTACTTC
>NA|NA|TRBJ2-5|TRBV4-2
CASSQVSELQETQYF
TGTGCCAGCAGCCAAGTGTCGGAGCTTCAAGAGACCCAGTACTTC
>NA|TRBD1|TRBJ1-1|TRBV7-3
CASSPTGGATEAFF
TGTGCCAGCAGCCCGACAGGGGGCGCGACTGAAGCTTTCTTT
>NA|TRBD1|TRBJ1-4|TRBV18
CASSLSGQAATNEKLFF
TGTGCCAGCTCACTATCGGGACAGGCAGCAACTAATGAAAAACTGTTTTTT
>NA|TRBD1|TRBJ2-1|TRBV10-1
CASRDYNETGGGGEFF
TGCGCCAGCAGGGACTATAATGAAACAGGGGGTGGAGGTGAGTTCTTC
>NA|NA|TRBJ2-7|TRBV7-2
CASSSRTGVDEQYF
TGTGCCAGCAGCTCAAGGACCGGAGTGGACGAGCAGTACTTC
>NA|TRBD2|TRBJ2-5|TRBV9
CASSVDSGRGETQYF
TGTGCCAGCAGCGTAGATAGCGGGAGGGGTGAGACCCAGTACTTC
>NA|NA|TRBJ2-7|TRBV18
CASSPAGSGYEQYF
TGTGCCAGCTCACCAGCCGGGAGCGGGTACGAGCAGTACTTC
>NA|NA|TRBJ1-2|TRBV20-1
CSARMARGYTF
TGCAGTGCTAGGATGGCCCGGGGCTACACCTTC
>NA|NA|TRBJ1-1|TRBV6-5
CASSPPGHKNTEAFF
TGTGCCAGCAGTCCGCCGGGACATAAGAACACTGAAGCTTTCTTT
>NA|NA|TRBJ1-1|TRBV11-2
CASSFGRGTEAFF
TGTGCCAGCAGCTTCGGCCGAGGCACTGAAGCTTTCTTT
>NA|TRBD1|TRBJ1-2|TRBV2
CASNVAGTGESNYGYTF
TGTGCCAGCAACGTCGCAGGGACAGGGGAATCTAACTATGGCTACACCTTC
>NA|NA|TRBJ1-1|TRBV19
CASSRGSVNTEAFF
TGTGCCAGTAGTCGCGGGTCGGTGAACACTGAAGCTTTCTTT
>NA|NA|TRBJ2-3|TRBV11-2
CASSLVGGSPTDTQYF
TGTGCCAGCAGCTTAGTGGGGGGTAGCCCCACAGATACGCAGTATTTT
>NA|TRBD2|TRBJ2-1|TRBV5-1
CASSLALAGGLGEQFF
TGCGCCAGCAGCTTGGCTCTAGCGGGGGGGCTAGGTGAGCAGTTCTTC
>NA|TRBD2|TRBJ2-7|TRBV18
CASSPPASGRGEQYF
TGTGCCAGCTCACCACCGGCTAGCGGGAGGGGCGAGCAGTACTTC
>NA|NA|TRBJ2-2|TRBV19
CASSIRGRGNTGELFF
TGTGCCAGTAGTATACGCGGCAGGGGGAACACCGGGGAGCTGTTTTTT
>NA|TRBD1|TRBJ2-3|TRBV5-1
CASSLEGQGSYF
TGCGCCAGCAGCTTGGAGGGACAGGGATCGTATTTT
>NA|NA|TRBJ2-3|TRBV9
CASSGQYGTDTQYF
TGTGCCAGCAGCGGCCAATACGGCACAGATACGCAGTATTTT
>NA|NA|TRBJ2-7|TRBV5-5
CASSLVEKVVQYF
TGTGCCAGCAGCTTGGTCGAGAAGGTCGTGCAGTACTTC
>NA|NA|TRBJ1-5|TRBV2
CASSEGGIWQPQHF
TGTGCCAGCAGCGAGGGGGGGATTTGGCAGCCCCAGCATTTT
>NA|TRBD2|TRBJ2-2|TRBV11-3
CASSFSGTSVNTGELFF
TGTGCCAGCAGCTTCTCCGGGACTAGCGTTAACACCGGGGAGCTGTTTTTT